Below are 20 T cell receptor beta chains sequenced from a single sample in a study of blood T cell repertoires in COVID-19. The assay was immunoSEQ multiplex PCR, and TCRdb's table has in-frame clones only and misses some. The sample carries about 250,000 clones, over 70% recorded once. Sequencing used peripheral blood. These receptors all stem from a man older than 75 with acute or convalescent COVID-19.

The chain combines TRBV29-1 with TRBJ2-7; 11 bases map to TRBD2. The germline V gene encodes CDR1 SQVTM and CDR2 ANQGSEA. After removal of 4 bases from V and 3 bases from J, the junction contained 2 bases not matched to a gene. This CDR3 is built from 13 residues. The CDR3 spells CSVGTSGFYEQYF. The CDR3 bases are TGCAGCGTTGGGACTAGCGGGTTCTACGAGCAGTACTTC.

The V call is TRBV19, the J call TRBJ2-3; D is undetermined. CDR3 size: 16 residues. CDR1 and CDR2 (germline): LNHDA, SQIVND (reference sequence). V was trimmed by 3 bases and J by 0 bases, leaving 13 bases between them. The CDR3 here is CASSIRFVASTDTQYF. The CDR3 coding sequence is TGTGCCAGTAGTATTCGGTTTGTTGCTAGCACAGATACGCAGTATTTT.

CDR3 in amino acids: CASSENVDTQYF. For the CDR3, the DNA is TGTGCCAGCTCAGAGAACGTAGATACGCAGTATTTT. The V and J genes are TRBV18 and TRBJ2-3, with D hard to call. There are 12 residues in the CDR3. CDR1 and CDR2 (germline): KGHSH, LQKENI. V lost 5 bases and J 5 bases, leaving 8 bases between the germline ends.

For the CDR3, the DNA is TGTGCCAGTAGTCCCTTGGCAGGGTACGAGCAGTACTTC. Its translation: CASSPLAGYEQYF. The gene calls are TRBV19 and TRBJ2-7; D is possibly TRBD1 (5 bases). The germline CDR1 and CDR2 sequences are LNHDA and SQIVND (reference sequence). The CDR3 is 13 residues long. The V gene lost 5 bases and the J gene lost 4 bases, with 12 bases spanning the gap.

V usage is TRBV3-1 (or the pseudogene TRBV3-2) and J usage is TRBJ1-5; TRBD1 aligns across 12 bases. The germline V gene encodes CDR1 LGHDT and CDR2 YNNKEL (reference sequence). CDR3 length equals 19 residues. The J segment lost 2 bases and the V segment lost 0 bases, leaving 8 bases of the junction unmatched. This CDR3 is CASSQDTGTGGFGNQPQHF. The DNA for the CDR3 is TGTGCCAGCAGCCAAGATACGGGGACAGGGGGCTTTGGCAATCAGCCCCAGCATTTT.

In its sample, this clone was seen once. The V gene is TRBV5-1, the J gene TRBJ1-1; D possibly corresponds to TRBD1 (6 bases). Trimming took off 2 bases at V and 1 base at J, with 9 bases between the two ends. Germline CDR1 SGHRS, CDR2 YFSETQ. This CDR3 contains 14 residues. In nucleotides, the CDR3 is TGCGCCAGCAGCTTCGGGACACCGAACACTGAAGCTTTCTTT. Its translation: CASSFGTPNTEAFF.

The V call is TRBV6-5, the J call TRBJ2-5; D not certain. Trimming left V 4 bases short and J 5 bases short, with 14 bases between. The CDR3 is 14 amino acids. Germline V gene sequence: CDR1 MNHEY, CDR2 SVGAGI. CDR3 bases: TGTGCCAGCAGTTTATTCGAGAACGGGGAGACCCAGTACTTC. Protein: CASSLFENGETQYF.

The CDR3 DNA sequence: TGTGCCAGCAGCGTAGATATAGCGGGATGGAATGAGCAGTTCTTC. It specifies CASSVDIAGWNEQFF. The genes are TRBV9 and TRBJ2-1; the match to TRBD2 covers 8 bases. CDR1 SGDLS and CDR2 YYNGEE come from the germline V gene. V was clipped by 0 bases and J by 7 bases; unmatched bases: 6. This CDR3 is 15 amino acids long.

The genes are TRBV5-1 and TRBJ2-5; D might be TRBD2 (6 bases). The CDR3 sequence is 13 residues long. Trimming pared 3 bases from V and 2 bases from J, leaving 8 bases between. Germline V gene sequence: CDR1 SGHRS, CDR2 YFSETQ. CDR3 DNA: TGCGCCAGCAGCTCTCTAGCGCAAGAGACCCAGTACTTC. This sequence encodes CASSSLAQETQYF.

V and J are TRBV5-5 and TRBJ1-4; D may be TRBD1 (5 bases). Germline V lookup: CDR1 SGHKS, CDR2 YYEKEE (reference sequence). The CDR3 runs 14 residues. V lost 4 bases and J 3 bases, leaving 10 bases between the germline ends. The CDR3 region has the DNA TGTGCCAGCAGCCTCCAGGGTCCTAATGAAAAACTGTTTTTT. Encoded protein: CASSLQGPNEKLFF.

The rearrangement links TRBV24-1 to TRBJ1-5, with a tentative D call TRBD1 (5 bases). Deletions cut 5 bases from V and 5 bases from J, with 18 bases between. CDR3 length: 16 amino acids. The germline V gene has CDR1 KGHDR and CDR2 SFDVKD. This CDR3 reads CATSVGGSSGDQPQHF. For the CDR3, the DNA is TGTGCCACCAGTGTCGGAGGGAGTTCGGGGGATCAGCCCCAGCATTTT.

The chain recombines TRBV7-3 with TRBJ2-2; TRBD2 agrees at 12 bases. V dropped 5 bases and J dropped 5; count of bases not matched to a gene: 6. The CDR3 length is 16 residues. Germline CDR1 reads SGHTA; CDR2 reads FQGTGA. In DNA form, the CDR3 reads TGTGCCAGCAGCGCCAGACTAGCGGGAGAAACCGGGGAGCTGTTTTTT. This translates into CASSARLAGETGELFF.

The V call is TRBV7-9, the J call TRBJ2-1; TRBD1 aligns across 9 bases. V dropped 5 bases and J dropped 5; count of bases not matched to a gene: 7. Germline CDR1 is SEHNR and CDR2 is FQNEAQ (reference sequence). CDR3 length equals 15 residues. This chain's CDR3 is CASSKGWDRDNEQFF. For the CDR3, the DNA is TGTGCCAGCAGCAAAGGTTGGGACAGGGACAATGAGCAGTTCTTC.

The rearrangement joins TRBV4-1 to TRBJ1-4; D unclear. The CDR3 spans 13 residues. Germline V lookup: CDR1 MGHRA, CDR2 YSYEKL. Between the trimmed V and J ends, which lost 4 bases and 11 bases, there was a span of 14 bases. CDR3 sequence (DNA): TGCGCCAGCAGCCGAGGAGAAATGGGTAAACTGTTTTTT. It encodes CASSRGEMGKLFF.

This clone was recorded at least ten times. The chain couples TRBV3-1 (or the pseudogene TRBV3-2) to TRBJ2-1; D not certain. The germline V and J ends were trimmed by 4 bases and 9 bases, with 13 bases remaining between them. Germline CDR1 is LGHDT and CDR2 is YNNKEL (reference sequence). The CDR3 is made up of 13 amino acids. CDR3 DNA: TGTGCCAGCAGCCGGATGAGGTTTCTTGAGCAGTTCTTC. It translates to CASSRMRFLEQFF.

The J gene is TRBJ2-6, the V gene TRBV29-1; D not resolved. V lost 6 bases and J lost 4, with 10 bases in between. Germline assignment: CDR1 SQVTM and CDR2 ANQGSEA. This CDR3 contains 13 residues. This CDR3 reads CSVQVTGANVLTF. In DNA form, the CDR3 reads TGCAGCGTCCAGGTAACCGGGGCCAACGTCCTGACTTTC.

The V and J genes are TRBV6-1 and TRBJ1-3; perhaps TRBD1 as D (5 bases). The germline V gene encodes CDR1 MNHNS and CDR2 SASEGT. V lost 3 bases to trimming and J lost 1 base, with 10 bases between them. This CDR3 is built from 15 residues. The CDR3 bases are TGTGCCAGCAGTGATGGGGGGTTATCTGGAAACACCATATATTTT. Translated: CASSDGGLSGNTIYF.

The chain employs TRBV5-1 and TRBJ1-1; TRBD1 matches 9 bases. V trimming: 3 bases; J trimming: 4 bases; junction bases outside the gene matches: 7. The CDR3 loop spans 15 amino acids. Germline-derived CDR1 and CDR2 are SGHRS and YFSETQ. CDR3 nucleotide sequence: TGCGCCAGCAGCTCACGGACAGGGGTGGTCACTGAAGCTTTCTTT. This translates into CASSSRTGVVTEAFF. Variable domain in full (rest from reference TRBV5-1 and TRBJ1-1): KAGVTQTPRYLIKTRGQQVTLSCSPISGHRSVSWYQQTPGQGLQFLFEYFSETQRNKGNFPGRFSGRQFSNSRSEMNVSTLELGDSALYLCASSSRTGVVTEAFFGQGTRLTVV.

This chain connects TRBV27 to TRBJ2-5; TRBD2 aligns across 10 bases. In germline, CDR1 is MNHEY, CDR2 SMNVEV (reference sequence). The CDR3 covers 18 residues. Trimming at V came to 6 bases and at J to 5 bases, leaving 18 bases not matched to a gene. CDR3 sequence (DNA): TGTGCCAGCAGGAGACTAGCGGGTCTACAGAGGGGTGGTGAGACCCAGTACTTC. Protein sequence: CASRRLAGLQRGGETQYF.

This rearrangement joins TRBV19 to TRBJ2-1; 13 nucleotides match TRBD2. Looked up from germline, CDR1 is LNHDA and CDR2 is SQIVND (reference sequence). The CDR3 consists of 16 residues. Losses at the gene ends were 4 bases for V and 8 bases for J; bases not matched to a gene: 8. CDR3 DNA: TGTGCCAGTAGTAGGGGACTAGCGGGGATAGTCGATGAGCAGTTCTTC. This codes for CASSRGLAGIVDEQFF. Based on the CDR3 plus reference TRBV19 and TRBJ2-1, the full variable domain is DGGITQSPKYLFRKEGQNVTLSCEQNLNHDAMYWYRQDPGQGLRLIYYSQIVNDFQKGDIAEGYSVSREKKESFPLTVTSAQKNPTAFYLCASSRGLAGIVDEQFFGPGTRLTVL.